This section outlines one T cell receptor beta chain sequence together with its context. This record belongs to a study of radiotherapy plus CTLA-4 blockade in lung cancer. Sequenced by immunoSEQ multiplex PCR; TCRdb stores in-frame clones only, minus some. The sample carries some 80,000 clones, roughly 79% recorded once. Here the sequenced sample was peripheral blood, taken from a patient treated with radiotherapy plus ipilimumab. The sequence derives from a human donor with non-small cell lung cancer whose response to radiotherapy plus ipilimumab could not be evaluated. Some clones in this sample may be carry-over from other donors' samples.

CDR3 region: CASSSSGDEAQETQYF. For the CDR3, the DNA is TGTGCCAGCAGCTCGAGCGGTGACGAAGCTCAAGAGACCCAGTACTTC. The chain combines TRBV13 with TRBJ2-5; D may be TRBD2 (5 bases). Germline CDR1 and CDR2: PRHDT and FYEKMQ (reference sequence). V dropped 4 bases and J dropped 2 bases, with 17 bases sitting between them. This CDR3 is 16 amino acids long.